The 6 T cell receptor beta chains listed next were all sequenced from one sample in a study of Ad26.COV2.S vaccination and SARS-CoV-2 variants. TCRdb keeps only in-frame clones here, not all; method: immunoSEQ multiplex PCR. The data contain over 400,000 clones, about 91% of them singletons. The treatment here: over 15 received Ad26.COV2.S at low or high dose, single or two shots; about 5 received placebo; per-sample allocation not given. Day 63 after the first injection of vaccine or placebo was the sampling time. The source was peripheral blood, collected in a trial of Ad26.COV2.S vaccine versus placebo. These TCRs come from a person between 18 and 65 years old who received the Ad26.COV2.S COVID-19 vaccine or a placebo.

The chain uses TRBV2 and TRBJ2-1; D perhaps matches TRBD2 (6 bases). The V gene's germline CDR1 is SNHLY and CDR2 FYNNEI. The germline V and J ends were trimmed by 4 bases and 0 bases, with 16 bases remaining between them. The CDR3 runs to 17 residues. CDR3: CASSVSLAARSYNEQFF. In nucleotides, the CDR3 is TGTGCCAGCAGTGTGTCTTTAGCGGCCCGCTCCTACAATGAGCAGTTCTTC.

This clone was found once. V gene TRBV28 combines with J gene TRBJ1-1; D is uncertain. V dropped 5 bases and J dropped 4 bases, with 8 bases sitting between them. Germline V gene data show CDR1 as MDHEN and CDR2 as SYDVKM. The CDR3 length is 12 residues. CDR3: CASSARSTEAFF. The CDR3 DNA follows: TGTGCCAGCAGTGCCAGGAGCACTGAAGCTTTCTTT.

DNA for the CDR3: TGTGCCAGCAGTTCGGACGTTACCTACAATGAGCAGTTCTTC. Translating it yields CASSSDVTYNEQFF. This sequence joins TRBV7-2 and TRBJ2-1; D remains ambiguous. In germline, CDR1 is SGHTA, CDR2 FQGNSA. The CDR3 runs 14 residues. The ends were cut back, 6 bases at V and 2 bases at J, with 11 bases in the middle.

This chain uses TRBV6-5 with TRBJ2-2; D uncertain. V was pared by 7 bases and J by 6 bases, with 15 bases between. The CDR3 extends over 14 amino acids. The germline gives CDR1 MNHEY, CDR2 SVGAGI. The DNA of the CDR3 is TGTGCCAGCATGCTACGAGCCGTCGCCGGGGAGCTGTTTTTT. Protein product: CASMLRAVAGELFF.

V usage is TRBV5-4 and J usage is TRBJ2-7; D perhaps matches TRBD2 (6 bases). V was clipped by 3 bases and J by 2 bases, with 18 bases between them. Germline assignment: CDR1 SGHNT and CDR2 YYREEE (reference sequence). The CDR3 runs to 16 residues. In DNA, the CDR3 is TGTGCCAGCAGCTCCCTACACGTTTCGGGAGCCTACGAGCAGTACTTC. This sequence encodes CASSSLHVSGAYEQYF.

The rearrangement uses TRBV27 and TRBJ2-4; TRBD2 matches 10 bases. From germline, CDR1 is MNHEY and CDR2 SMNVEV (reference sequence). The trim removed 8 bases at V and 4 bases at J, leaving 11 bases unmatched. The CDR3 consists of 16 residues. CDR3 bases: TGTGCCAGCTCAAGCCAGCCGGGACTAGCGAAAAACATTCAGTACTTC. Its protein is CASSSQPGLAKNIQYF.